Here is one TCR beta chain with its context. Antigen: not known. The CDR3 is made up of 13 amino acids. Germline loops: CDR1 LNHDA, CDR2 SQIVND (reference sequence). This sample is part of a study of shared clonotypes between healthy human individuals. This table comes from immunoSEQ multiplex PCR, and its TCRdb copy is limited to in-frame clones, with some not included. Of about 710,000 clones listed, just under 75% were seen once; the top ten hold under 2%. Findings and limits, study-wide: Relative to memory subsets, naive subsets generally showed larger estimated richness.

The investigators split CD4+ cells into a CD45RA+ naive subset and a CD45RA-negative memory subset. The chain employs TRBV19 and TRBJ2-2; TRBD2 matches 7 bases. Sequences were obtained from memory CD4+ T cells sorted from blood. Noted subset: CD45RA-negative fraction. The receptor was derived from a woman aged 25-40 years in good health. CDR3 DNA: TGTGCGGCCGGGGGGATAGGCACCGGGGAGCTGTTTTTT. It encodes CAAGGIGTGELFF.